One sample yielded the 8 T cell receptor beta chains listed below, sequenced in a study of cytomegalovirus exposure and HLA in healthy donors. Vbeta (60) and Jbeta (13) primers were used in the PCR. Profiled with immunoSEQ multiplex PCR; TCRdb holds only in-frame clones, not every one. The table includes around 140,000 clones, roughly 70% detected once. Sequenced material: PBMCs. The receptors originated from a man aged 50-60 years in good health and CMV-seropositive.

The CDR3 reads CASSSSLTGRNTEAFF. Here the CDR3 DNA reads TGTGCCAGCAGCTCTTCTTTGACAGGGCGAAACACTGAAGCTTTCTTT. The chain carries TRBV5-6 and TRBJ1-1; TRBD1 matches at 7 bases. The CDR3 totals 16 residues. V lost 3 bases to trimming and J lost 2 bases; unmatched junction nucleotides: 10. Germline V gene lookup returns CDR1 SGHDT and CDR2 YYEEEE.

This clone was seen a few times. This rearrangement joins TRBV28 to TRBJ2-1, with D hard to call. This CDR3 comprises 15 residues. Germline CDR1 is MDHEN and CDR2 is SYDVKM. V was shortened by 5 bases and J by 1 base, with 12 bases between the two germline ends. CDR3 residues: CASSRGTTSYNEQFF. CDR3 nucleotide sequence: TGTGCCAGCAGTCGAGGTACTACGTCCTACAATGAGCAGTTCTTC.

The V gene is TRBV6-6, the J gene TRBJ1-2; possible D gene TRBD1, 5 bases. Per the germline V gene, CDR1 is MNHNY and CDR2 is SVGAGI (reference sequence). This CDR3 contains 14 residues. V was cut by 6 bases and J by 8 bases, with 19 bases left in between. The CDR3 sequence is CASSSPGGDQGYTF. CDR3 nucleotide sequence: TGTGCCAGCAGCTCTCCGGGGGGGGACCAGGGCTACACCTTC.

This clone was observed once. The rearrangement uses TRBV4-1 and TRBJ2-1; TRBD2 matches at 8 bases. Germline V gene data show CDR1 as MGHRA and CDR2 as YSYEKL. This CDR3 contains 16 residues. The V segment lost 1 base and the J segment 1 base; nucleotides outside the gene matches: 3. Here the CDR3 reads CASSQVSGGSYNEQFF. The CDR3 bases are TGCGCCAGCAGCCAAGTGTCGGGGGGGTCCTACAATGAGCAGTTCTTC.

This clone showed up just once. At one boundary the junction diverges from the germline segment, which might be a read error. V and J are TRBV7-7 and TRBJ2-3; 11 bases are shared with TRBD2. Germline V gives CDR1 SSHAT, CDR2 FNYEAQ (reference sequence). This CDR3 is built from 15 residues. The CDR3 nucleotides are TGTGCTAGCAGCCCTTTAGCGGGAGGGCCAGATACGCAGTATTTT. Its translation: CASSPLAGGPDTQYF.

The rearrangement links TRBV29-1 to TRBJ2-1, with 11 positions matching TRBD2. Germline V lookup: CDR1 SQVTM, CDR2 ANQGSEA. CDR3 length: 14 amino acids. With 1 base clipped from V and 8 bases from J, the junction kept 4 bases outside the gene matches. Here the CDR3 reads CSVEGLAGRHEQFF. The CDR3 region has the DNA TGCAGCGTTGAAGGACTAGCGGGACGCCATGAGCAGTTCTTC.

The J gene is TRBJ1-2, the V gene TRBV7-9; D call uncertain. Germline-derived CDR1 and CDR2 are SEHNR and FQNEAQ (reference sequence). Deletions cut 5 bases from V and 0 bases from J, with 4 bases between. The CDR3 loop spans 12 amino acids. DNA of the CDR3: TGTGCCAGCAGCCAGACTAACTATGGCTACACCTTC. It specifies CASSQTNYGYTF.

This clone was seen only a few times. The V and J genes are TRBV6-5 and TRBJ1-1, with a tentative D call TRBD1 (5 bases). Per germline, CDR1 MNHEY and CDR2 SVGAGI. V dropped 7 bases and J dropped 4 bases, with 16 bases sitting between them. The CDR3 covers 14 residues. The CDR3 DNA reads TGTGCCAGCATCCTTGACAGTTCCTCCACTGAAGCTTTCTTT. Translation gives CASILDSSSTEAFF.